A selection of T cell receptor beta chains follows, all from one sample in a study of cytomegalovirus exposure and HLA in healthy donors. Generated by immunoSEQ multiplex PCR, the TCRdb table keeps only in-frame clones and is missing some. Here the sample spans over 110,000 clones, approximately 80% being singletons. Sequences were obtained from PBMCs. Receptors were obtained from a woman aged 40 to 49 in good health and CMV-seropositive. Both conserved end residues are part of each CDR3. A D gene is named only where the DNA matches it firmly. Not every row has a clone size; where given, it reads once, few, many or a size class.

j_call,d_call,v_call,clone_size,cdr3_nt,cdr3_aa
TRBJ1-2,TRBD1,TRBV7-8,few,TGTGCCAGCAGCTTAGGAGGGGGCAACTATGGCTACACCTTC,CASSLGGGNYGYTF
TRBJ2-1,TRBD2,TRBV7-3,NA,TGTGCCAGCAGCCCCGGGACTAGCGGAAACAATGAGCAGTTCTTC,CASSPGTSGNNEQFF
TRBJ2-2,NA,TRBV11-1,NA,TGTGCCAGCATCCCGAATTCCGGACTGGGCACCGGGGAGCTGTTTTTT,CASIPNSGLGTGELFF
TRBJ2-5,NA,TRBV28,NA,TGTGCCAGCAGTTTATCTGGCAGGGGTAGGAAGACCCAGTACTTC,CASSLSGRGRKTQYF
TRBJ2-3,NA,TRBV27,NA,TGTGCCAGCAGTACCAGGACAGATCGCACAGATACGCAGTATTTT,CASSTRTDRTDTQYF
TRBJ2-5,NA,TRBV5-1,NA,TGCGCCAGCAGCACTCCAAGACAGCAAGAGACCCAGTACTTC,CASSTPRQQETQYF
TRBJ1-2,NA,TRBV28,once,TGTGCCAGCACCCACACAGAAATCTATGGCTACACCTTC,CASTHTEIYGYTF
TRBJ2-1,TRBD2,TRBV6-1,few,TGTGCCAGCATTTCGGCGGGAGAAAGTCTTGGGGAGGGGTTCTTC,CASISAGESLGEGFF
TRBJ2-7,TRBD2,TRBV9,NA,TGTGCCAGCAGCGTTACTAGCGAACCATCCTACGAGCAGTACTTC,CASSVTSEPSYEQYF
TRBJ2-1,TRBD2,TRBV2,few,TGTGCCAGCAGTGAACCCGCCCTAGCGGGAGTGCCCTCCAATGAGCAGTTCTTC,CASSEPALAGVPSNEQFF
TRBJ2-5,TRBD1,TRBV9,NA,TGTGCCAGCAGCCGTACAGGGGGCGGAGAGACCCAGTACTTC,CASSRTGGGETQYF
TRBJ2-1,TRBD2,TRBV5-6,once,TGTGCCAGCAGCTCCTTGACTAGCGGGAGAACCCATGAGCAGTTCTTC,CASSSLTSGRTHEQFF
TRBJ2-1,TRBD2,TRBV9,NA,TGTGCCAGCAGCGTAGCTAGCGGGGTCTACAATGAGCAGTTCTTC,CASSVASGVYNEQFF
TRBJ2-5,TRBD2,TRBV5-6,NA,TGTGCCAGCAGCCGAATTGGGACTACCCAGGGAGGGACCCAGTACTTC,CASSRIGTTQGGTQYF
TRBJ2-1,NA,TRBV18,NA,TGTGCCAGCTCACTAGCGGCAGAAGACAATGAGCAGTTCTTC,CASSLAAEDNEQFF
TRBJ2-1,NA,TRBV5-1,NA,TGCGCCAGCAGCTTGAAGACAGGAGAGCGGGAGCAGTTCTTC,CASSLKTGEREQFF